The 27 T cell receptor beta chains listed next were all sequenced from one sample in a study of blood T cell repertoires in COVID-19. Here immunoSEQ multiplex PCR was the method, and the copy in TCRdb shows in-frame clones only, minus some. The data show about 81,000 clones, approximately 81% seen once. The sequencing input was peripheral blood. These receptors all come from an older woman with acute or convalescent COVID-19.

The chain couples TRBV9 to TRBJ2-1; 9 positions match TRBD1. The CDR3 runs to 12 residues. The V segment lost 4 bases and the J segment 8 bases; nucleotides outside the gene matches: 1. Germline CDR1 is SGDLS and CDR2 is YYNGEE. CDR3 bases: TGTGCCAGCAGCCGGGACAGGGATGAGCAGTTCTTC. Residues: CASSRDRDEQFF.

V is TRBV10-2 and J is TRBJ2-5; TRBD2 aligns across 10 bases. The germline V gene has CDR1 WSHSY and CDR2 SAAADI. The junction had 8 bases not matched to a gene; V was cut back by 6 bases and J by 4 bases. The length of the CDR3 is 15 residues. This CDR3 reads CASRGAGGPGETQYF. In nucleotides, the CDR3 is TGCGCCAGCAGGGGAGCGGGAGGGCCGGGAGAGACCCAGTACTTC.

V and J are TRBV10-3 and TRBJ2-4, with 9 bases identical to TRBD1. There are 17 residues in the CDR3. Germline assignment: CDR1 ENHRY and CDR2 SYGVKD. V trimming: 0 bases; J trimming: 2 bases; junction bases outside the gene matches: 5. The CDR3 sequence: CAISESGTGSSKNIQYF. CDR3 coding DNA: TGTGCCATCAGTGAGTCCGGGACAGGGTCCTCCAAAAACATTCAGTACTTC.

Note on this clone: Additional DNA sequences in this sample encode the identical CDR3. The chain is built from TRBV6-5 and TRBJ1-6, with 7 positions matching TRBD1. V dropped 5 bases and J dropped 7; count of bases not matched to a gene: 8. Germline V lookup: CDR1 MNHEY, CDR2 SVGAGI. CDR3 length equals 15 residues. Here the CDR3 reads CASSIDRVQNSPLHF. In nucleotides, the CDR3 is TGTGCCAGCAGTATCGACAGGGTTCAAAATTCACCCCTCCACTTT.

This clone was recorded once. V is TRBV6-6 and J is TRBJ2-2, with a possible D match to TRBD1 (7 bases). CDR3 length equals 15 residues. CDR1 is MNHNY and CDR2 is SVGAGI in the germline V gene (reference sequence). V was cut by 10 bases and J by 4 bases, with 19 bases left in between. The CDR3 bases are TGTGCCACCCAGGGGGGCACACGAATCACCGGGGAGCTGTTTTTT. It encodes CATQGGTRITGELFF.

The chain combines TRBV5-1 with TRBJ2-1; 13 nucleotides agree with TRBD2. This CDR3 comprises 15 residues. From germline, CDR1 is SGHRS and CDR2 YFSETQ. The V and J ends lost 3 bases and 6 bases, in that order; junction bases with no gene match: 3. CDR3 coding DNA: TGCGCCAGCAGCTCGGGACTAGCGGGATTCAATGAGCAGTTCTTC. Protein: CASSSGLAGFNEQFF. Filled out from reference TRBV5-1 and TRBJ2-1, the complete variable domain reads KAGVTQTPRYLIKTRGQQVTLSCSPISGHRSVSWYQQTPGQGLQFLFEYFSETQRNKGNFPGRFSGRQFSNSRSEMNVSTLELGDSALYLCASSSGLAGFNEQFFGPGTRLTVL.

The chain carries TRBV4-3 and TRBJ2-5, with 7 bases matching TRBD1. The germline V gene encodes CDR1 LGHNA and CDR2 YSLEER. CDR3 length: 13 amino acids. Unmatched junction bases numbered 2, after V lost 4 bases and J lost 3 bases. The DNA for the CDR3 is TGCGCCAGCAGCCGTGGGACAGAAGAGACCCAGTACTTC. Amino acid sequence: CASSRGTEETQYF.

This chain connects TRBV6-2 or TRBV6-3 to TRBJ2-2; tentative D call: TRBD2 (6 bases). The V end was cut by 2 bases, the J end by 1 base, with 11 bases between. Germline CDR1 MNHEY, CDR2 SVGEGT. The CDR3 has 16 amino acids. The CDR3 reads CASSYATSLNTGELFF. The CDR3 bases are TGTGCCAGCAGTTACGCCACTAGCTTGAACACCGGGGAGCTGTTTTTT.

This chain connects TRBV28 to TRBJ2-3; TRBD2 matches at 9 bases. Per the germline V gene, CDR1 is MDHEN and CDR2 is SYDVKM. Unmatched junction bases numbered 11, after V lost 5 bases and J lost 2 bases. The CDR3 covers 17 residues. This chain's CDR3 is CASSPSGRGGFTDTQYF. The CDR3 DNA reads TGTGCCAGCAGTCCCAGTGGGCGGGGGGGATTCACAGATACGCAGTATTTT.

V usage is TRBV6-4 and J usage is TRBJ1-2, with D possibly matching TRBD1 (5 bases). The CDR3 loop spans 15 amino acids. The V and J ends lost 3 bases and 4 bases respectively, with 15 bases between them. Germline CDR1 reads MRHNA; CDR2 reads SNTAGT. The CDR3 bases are TGTGCCAGCAGTGAATCTACGACAGCTCCCTATGGCTACACCTTC. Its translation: CASSESTTAPYGYTF.

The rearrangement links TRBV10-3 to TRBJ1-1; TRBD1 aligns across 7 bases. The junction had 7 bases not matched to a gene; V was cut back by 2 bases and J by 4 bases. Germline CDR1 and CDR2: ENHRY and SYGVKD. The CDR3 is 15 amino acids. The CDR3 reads CAISEGLQGFTEAFF. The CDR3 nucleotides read TGTGCCATCAGTGAGGGTCTACAGGGGTTCACTGAAGCTTTCTTT.

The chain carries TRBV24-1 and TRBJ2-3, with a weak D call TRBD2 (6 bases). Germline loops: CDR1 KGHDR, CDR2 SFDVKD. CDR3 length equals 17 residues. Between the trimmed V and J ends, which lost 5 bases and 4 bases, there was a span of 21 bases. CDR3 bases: TGTGCCACCAGTGGACCCCCGACAGTGGGAGGCCCAGATACGCAGTATTTT. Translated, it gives CATSGPPTVGGPDTQYF.

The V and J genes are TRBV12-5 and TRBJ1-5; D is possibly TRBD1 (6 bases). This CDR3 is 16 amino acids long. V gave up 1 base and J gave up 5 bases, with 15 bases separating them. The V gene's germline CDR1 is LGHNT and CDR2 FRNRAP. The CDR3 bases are TGTGCTAGTGGTTTGGCTGGGGACAATCGACATCAGCCCCAGCATTTT. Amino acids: CASGLAGDNRHQPQHF.

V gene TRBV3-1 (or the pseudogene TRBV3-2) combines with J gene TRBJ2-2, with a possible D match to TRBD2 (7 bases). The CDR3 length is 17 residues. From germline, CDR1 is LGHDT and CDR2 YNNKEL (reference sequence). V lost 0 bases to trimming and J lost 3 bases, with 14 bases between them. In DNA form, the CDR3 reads TGTGCCAGCAGCCAAGATACCGGGGGGCGGGACACCGGGGAGCTGTTTTTT. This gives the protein CASSQDTGGRDTGELFF.

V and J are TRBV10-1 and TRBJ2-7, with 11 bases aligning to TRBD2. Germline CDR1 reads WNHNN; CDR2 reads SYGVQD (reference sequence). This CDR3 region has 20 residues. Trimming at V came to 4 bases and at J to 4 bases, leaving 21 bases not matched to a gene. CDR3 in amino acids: CASSVARTSGLKMGEYEQYV. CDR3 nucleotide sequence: TGCGCCAGCAGTGTTGCTAGGACTAGCGGGCTTAAGATGGGCGAATACGAGCAGTACGTC.

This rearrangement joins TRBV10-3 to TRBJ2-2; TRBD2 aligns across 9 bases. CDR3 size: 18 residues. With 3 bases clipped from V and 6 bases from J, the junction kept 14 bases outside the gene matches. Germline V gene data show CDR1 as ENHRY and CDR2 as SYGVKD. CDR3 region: CAISDPHRGGRASGELFF. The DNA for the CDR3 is TGTGCCATCAGTGACCCCCACCGAGGCGGGAGGGCCTCCGGGGAGCTGTTTTTT.

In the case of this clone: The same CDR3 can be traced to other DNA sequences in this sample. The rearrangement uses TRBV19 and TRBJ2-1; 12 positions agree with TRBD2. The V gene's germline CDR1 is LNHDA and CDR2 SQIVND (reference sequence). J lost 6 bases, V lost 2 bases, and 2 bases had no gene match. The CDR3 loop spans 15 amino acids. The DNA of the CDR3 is TGTGCCAGTAGTATACTAGCGGGGGGGCCCAATGAGCAGTTCTTC. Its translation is CASSILAGGPNEQFF.

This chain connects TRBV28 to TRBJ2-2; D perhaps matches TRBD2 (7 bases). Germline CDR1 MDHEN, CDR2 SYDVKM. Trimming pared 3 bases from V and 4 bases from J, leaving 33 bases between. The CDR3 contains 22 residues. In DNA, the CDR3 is TGTGCCAGCAGTTTTGTTTGGCCCCACAGGGTAGAAAGGGGGGGCCGCACCGGGGAGCTGTTTTTT. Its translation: CASSFVWPHRVERGGRTGELFF.

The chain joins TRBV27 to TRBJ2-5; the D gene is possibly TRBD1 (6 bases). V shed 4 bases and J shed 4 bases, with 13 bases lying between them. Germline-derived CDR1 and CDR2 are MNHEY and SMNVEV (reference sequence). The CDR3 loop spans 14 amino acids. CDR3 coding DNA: TGTGCCAGCAGTTCTGGGGGCTTCGTAGAGACCCAGTACTTC. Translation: CASSSGGFVETQYF.

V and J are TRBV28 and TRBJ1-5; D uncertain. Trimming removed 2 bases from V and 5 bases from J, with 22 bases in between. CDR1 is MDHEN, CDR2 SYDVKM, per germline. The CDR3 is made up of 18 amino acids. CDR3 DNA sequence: TGTGCCAGCAGTTTAGAGAGGGCGTTGGCGATTTCCTATCAGCCCCAGCATTTT. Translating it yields CASSLERALAISYQPQHF.

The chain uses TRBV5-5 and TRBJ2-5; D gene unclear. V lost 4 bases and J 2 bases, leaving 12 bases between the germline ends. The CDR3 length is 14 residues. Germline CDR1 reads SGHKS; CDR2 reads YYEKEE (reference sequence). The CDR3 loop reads CASSTYPPQETQYF. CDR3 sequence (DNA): TGTGCCAGCAGCACCTACCCGCCTCAAGAGACCCAGTACTTC.

The DNA of the CDR3 is TGTGCCAGCAGCTTAGATTCTCGAGGTAGCGGGGTTAGGTCTGAGCAGTTCTTC. Residues: CASSLDSRGSGVRSEQFF. This chain links TRBV7-9 with TRBJ2-1, with 8 bases aligning to TRBD2. CDR1 is SEHNR, CDR2 FQNEAQ, per germline (reference sequence). The V and J ends lost 1 base and 9 bases, in that order; junction bases with no gene match: 17. The CDR3 covers 18 residues. The whole variable domain, remainder taken from reference TRBV7-9 and TRBJ2-1, is DTGVSQNPRHKITKRGQNVTFRCDPISEHNRLYWYRQTLGQGPEFLTYFQNEAQLEKSRLLSDRFSAERPKGSFSTLEIQRTEQGDSAMYLCASSLDSRGSGVRSEQFFGPGTRLTVL.

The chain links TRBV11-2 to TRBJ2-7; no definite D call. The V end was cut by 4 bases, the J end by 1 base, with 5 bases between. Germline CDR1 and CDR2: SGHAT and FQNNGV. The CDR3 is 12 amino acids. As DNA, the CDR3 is TGTGCCAGCAGCTCCGGGTCCTACGAGCAGTACGTC. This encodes CASSSGSYEQYV.

The CDR3: CASSQGVNQPQHF. CDR3 nucleotides: TGTGCCAGCAGCCAAGGAGTTAATCAGCCCCAGCATTTT. The V and J genes are TRBV3-1 (or the pseudogene TRBV3-2) and TRBJ1-5, with D unclear. CDR3 length equals 13 residues. Between the trimmed V and J ends, which lost 1 base and 4 bases, there was a span of 5 bases. Germline CDR1 and CDR2: LGHDT and YNNKEL (reference sequence).

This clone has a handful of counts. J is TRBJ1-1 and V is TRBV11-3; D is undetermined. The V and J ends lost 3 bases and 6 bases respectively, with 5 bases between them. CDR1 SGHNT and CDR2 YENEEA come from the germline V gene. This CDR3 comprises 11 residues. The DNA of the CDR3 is TGTGCCAGCAGCTTTGGCCCTGAAGCTTTCTTT. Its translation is CASSFGPEAFF.

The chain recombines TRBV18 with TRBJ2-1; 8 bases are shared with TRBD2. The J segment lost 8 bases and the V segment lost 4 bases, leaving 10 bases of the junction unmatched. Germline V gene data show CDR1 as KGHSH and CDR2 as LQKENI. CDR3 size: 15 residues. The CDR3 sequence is CASSLGWREVYEQFF. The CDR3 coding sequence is TGTGCCAGCTCACTCGGTTGGCGGGAGGTCTATGAGCAGTTCTTC. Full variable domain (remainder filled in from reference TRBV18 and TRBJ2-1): NAGVMQNPRHLVRRRGQEARLRCSPMKGHSHVYWYRQLPEEGLKFMVYLQKENIIDESGMPKERFSAEFPKEGPSILRIQQVVRGDSAAYFCASSLGWREVYEQFFGPGTRLTVL.

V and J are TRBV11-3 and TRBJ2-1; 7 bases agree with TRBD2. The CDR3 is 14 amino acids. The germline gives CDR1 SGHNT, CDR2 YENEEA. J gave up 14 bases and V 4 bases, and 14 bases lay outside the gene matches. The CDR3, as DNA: TGTGCCAGCAGCTCACTCCGAGCGGGATTGGGTGAGTTCTTC. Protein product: CASSSLRAGLGEFF.